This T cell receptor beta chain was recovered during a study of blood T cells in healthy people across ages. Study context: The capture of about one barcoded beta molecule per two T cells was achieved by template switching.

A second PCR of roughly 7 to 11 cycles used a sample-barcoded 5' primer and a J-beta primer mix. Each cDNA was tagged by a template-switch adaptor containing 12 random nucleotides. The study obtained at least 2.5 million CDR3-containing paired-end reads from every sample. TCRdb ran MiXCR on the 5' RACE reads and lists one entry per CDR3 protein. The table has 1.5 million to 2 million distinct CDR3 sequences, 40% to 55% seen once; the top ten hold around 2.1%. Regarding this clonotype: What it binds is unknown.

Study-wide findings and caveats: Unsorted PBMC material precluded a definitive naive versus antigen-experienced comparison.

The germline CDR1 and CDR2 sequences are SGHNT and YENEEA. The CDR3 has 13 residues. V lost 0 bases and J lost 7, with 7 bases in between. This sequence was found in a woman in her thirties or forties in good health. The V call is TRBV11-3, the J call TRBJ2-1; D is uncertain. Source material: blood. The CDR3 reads CASSLDYGNEQFF. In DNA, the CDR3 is TGTGCCAGCAGCTTAGATTACGGGAATGAGCAGTTCTTC.